This TCR beta chain was sequenced during a study of blood T cell repertoires in COVID-19. Between the trimmed V and J ends, which lost 3 bases and 0 bases, there was a span of 13 bases. CDR3 length equals 15 residues. Per the germline V gene, CDR1 is SGHRS and CDR2 is YFSETQ. The repertoire was sequenced with immunoSEQ multiplex PCR; TCRdb's copy has only in-frame clones and lacks some. The sample has about 120,000 clones; roughly 87% are singletons. This sequence was found in a man of 80 years or more with acute or convalescent COVID-19. The chain couples TRBV5-1 to TRBJ2-7; tentatively, D is TRBD1 (6 bases). The sequenced material came from peripheral blood. CDR3 residues: CASSSDSRSSYEQYF. The CDR3, as DNA: TGCGCCAGCAGCTCGGACAGTCGAAGCTCCTACGAGCAGTACTTC.